A selection of T cell receptor beta chains follows, all from one sample in a study of PD-L1 blockade in urothelial cancer. Profiled with immunoSEQ multiplex PCR; TCRdb holds only in-frame clones, not every one. The sample has some 75,000 clones, 91% seen once. Sequenced material: PBMCs, taken around atezolizumab (anti-PD-L1) treatment. The receptors stem from a woman older than 75 with urothelial cancer. Each CDR3 is given with its conserved first and last residue. A D gene is named only where the DNA matches it firmly. Some rows mark clone size as missing; the rest say once, few, many or name a class of expanded clone.

J: TRBJ2-1; V: TRBV5-1; D: TRBD2; size: -; CDR3: CASSLVLAGGPDNEQFF; DNA: TGCGCCAGCAGCTTGGTCCTAGCGGGAGGGCCCGACAATGAGCAGTTCTTC
J: TRBJ1-2; V: TRBV2; D: -; size: -; CDR3: CASSESMNYGYTF; DNA: TGTGCCAGCAGTGAGTCAATGAACTATGGCTACACCTTC
J: TRBJ2-3; V: TRBV5-4; D: TRBD1; size: -; CDR3: CASSFRDRAADTQYF; DNA: TGTGCCAGCAGCTTCCGGGACAGGGCTGCAGATACGCAGTATTTT
J: TRBJ1-3; V: TRBV19; D: -; size: -; CDR3: CASSISSISGNTIYF; DNA: TGTGCCAGTAGTATCAGTTCCATCTCTGGAAACACCATATATTTT
J: TRBJ2-2; V: TRBV28; D: -; size: -; CDR3: CASRPGNWVAGELFF; DNA: TGTGCCAGCAGACCAGGGAATTGGGTGGCCGGGGAGCTGTTTTTT
J: TRBJ1-4; V: TRBV27; D: TRBD1; size: -; CDR3: CASKGQLGEKLFF; DNA: TGTGCCAGCAAGGGACAGTTAGGGGAAAAACTGTTTTTT
J: TRBJ1-1; V: TRBV7-3; D: -; size: once; CDR3: CASSLNRGTEAFF; DNA: TGTGCCAGCAGCTTAAACCGCGGTACTGAAGCTTTCTTT
J: TRBJ2-2; V: TRBV5-1; D: TRBD2; size: -; CDR3: CASSFPSGRGPGELFF; DNA: TGCGCCAGCAGCTTTCCTAGCGGGAGGGGGCCCGGGGAGCTGTTTTTT
J: TRBJ2-2; V: TRBV7-3; D: -; size: -; CDR3: CASSTQGSTPTGELFF; DNA: TGTGCCAGCAGCACCCAGGGATCAACGCCCACCGGGGAGCTGTTTTTT
J: TRBJ2-7; V: TRBV5-4; D: TRBD1; size: -; CDR3: CASSRDRSYEQYF; DNA: TGTGCCAGCAGTCGGGACAGGTCCTACGAGCAGTACTTC
J: TRBJ1-2; V: TRBV27; D: TRBD1; size: few; CDR3: CASSFSGQGAPGYTF; DNA: TGTGCCAGCAGTTTTTCGGGGCAGGGGGCGCCCGGCTACACCTTC
J: TRBJ1-5; V: TRBV28; D: -; size: few; CDR3: CASSPPRVQPQHF; DNA: TGTGCCAGCAGCCCCCCCAGGGTCCAGCCCCAGCATTTT
J: TRBJ1-4; V: TRBV7-3; D: -; size: once; CDR3: CASSFYVDIATNEKLFF; DNA: TGTGCCAGCAGCTTCTACGTCGACATTGCAACTAATGAAAAACTGTTTTTT
J: TRBJ2-7; V: TRBV30; D: TRBD2; size: -; CDR3: CAWSGVMGLAFEQYF; DNA: TGTGCCTGGAGTGGGGTAATGGGACTAGCTTTCGAGCAGTACTTC
J: TRBJ1-3; V: TRBV5-4; D: TRBD1; size: -; CDR3: CASSPSDRAGGNTIYF; DNA: TGTGCCAGCAGCCCGTCAGACAGGGCGGGTGGAAACACCATATATTTT
J: TRBJ2-2; V: TRBV7-3; D: TRBD2; size: -; CDR3: CASSLRTSGTTGELFF; DNA: TGTGCCAGCAGCTTAAGGACTAGCGGGACCACCGGGGAGCTGTTTTTT
J: TRBJ2-7; V: TRBV28; D: -; size: -; CDR3: CASTPSAHYEQYF; DNA: TGTGCCAGCACTCCTAGCGCCCACTACGAGCAGTACTTC
J: TRBJ2-3; V: TRBV27; D: -; size: -; CDR3: CASSLTSRDTQYF; DNA: TGTGCCAGCAGTTTAACTAGCCGGGATACGCAGTATTTT
J: TRBJ2-2; V: TRBV2; D: TRBD1; size: -; CDR3: CASSLGQATGELFF; DNA: TGTGCCAGCAGTCTGGGACAGGCCACCGGGGAGCTGTTTTTT
J: TRBJ1-1; V: TRBV18; D: -; size: -; CDR3: CASSPTFAGSNTEAFF; DNA: TGTGCCAGCTCACCTACCTTCGCGGGGTCGAACACTGAAGCTTTCTTT
J: TRBJ2-1; V: TRBV5-1; D: TRBD1; size: once; CDR3: CASSLAGQGNNEQFF; DNA: TGCGCCAGCAGCTTGGCTGGACAGGGGAACAATGAGCAGTTCTTC
J: TRBJ1-3; V: TRBV28; D: -; size: -; CDR3: CASSTQTGLRNTIYF; DNA: TGTGCCAGCAGCACCCAGACAGGCCTAAGAAACACCATATATTTT
J: TRBJ1-2; V: TRBV27; D: -; size: -; CDR3: CASSSSTGGYGYTF; DNA: TGTGCCAGCAGTTCATCAACGGGGGGCTATGGCTACACCTTC
J: TRBJ2-3; V: TRBV5-1; D: -; size: -; CDR3: CASSRGGADTQYF; DNA: TGCGCCAGCAGCCGAGGGGGGGCAGATACGCAGTATTTT
J: TRBJ1-1; V: TRBV5-1; D: -; size: -; CDR3: CASSSDTEAFF; DNA: TGCGCCAGCAGCTCGGACACTGAAGCTTTCTTT
J: TRBJ2-1; V: TRBV30; D: TRBD1; size: -; CDR3: CAWSVKPGQGHNEQFF; DNA: TGTGCCTGGAGCGTAAAACCGGGACAGGGTCACAATGAGCAGTTCTTC
J: TRBJ1-3; V: TRBV5-1; D: -; size: -; CDR3: CASSLPELSSGNTIYF; DNA: TGCGCCAGCAGCCTTCCTGAGTTGTCCTCTGGAAACACCATATATTTT
J: TRBJ1-1; V: TRBV11-2; D: TRBD1; size: -; CDR3: CASTEGQGTVRIMNTEAFF; DNA: TGTGCCAGCACCGAGGGACAGGGCACTGTAAGAATAATGAACACTGAAGCTTTCTTT
J: TRBJ1-2; V: TRBV6-1; D: TRBD1; size: -; CDR3: CASIRTGGEGYTF; DNA: TGTGCCAGCATCAGGACAGGGGGCGAAGGCTACACCTTC
J: TRBJ2-3; V: TRBV5-4; D: -; size: -; CDR3: CAIQEADTQYF; DNA: TGTGCCATCCAGGAAGCAGATACGCAGTATTTT
J: TRBJ1-1; V: TRBV15; D: TRBD1; size: -; CDR3: CATSRDSGLTGGLQKWEAFF; DNA: TGTGCCACCAGCAGAGATTCCGGGTTGACAGGGGGCCTCCAAAAGTGGGAAGCTTTCTTT
J: TRBJ1-1; V: TRBV5-5; D: TRBD1; size: few; CDR3: CASSRQWAGGTEAFF; DNA: TGTGCCAGCAGCCGCCAATGGGCAGGGGGCACTGAAGCTTTCTTT
J: TRBJ2-2; V: TRBV2; D: -; size: -; CDR3: CASSEQGMNTGELFF; DNA: TGTGCCAGCAGTGAACAGGGGATGAACACCGGGGAGCTGTTTTTT
J: TRBJ1-2; V: TRBV23-1; D: TRBD1; size: -; CDR3: CASSLDRGLDGYTF; DNA: TGCGCCAGCAGTCTAGACAGGGGGCTGGACGGCTACACCTTC
J: TRBJ2-5; V: TRBV19; D: TRBD2; size: once; CDR3: CASSVGLATETQYF; DNA: TGTGCCAGTAGTGTCGGACTAGCCACAGAGACCCAGTACTTC
J: TRBJ2-7; V: TRBV21-1; D: -; size: -; CDR3: CASGDSYEQYF; DNA: TGTGCCAGCGGTGACAGTTACGAGCAGTACTTC
J: TRBJ2-1; V: TRBV6-1; D: TRBD2; size: few; CDR3: CATESGTRVVDEQFF; DNA: TGTGCCACCGAGTCCGGGACTAGGGTTGTTGATGAGCAGTTCTTC
J: TRBJ1-1; V: TRBV5-1; D: -; size: -; CDR3: CASSLGDRNTEAFF; DNA: TGCGCCAGCAGCTTGGGAGATCGGAACACTGAAGCTTTCTTT
J: TRBJ2-2; V: TRBV19; D: TRBD1; size: -; CDR3: CASGDRGAGELFF; DNA: TGTGCCAGTGGAGACAGGGGGGCCGGGGAGCTGTTTTTT
J: TRBJ2-6; V: TRBV5-4; D: TRBD1; size: -; CDR3: CASSPGQGASGANVLTF; DNA: TGTGCCAGCAGCCCGGGACAGGGGGCCTCTGGGGCCAACGTCCTGACTTTC
J: TRBJ2-7; V: TRBV5-1; D: -; size: once; CDR3: CASSLVGSSYEQYF; DNA: TGCGCCAGCAGCTTGGTGGGGAGCTCCTACGAGCAGTACTTC
J: TRBJ2-7; V: TRBV6-6; D: -; size: few; CDR3: CASSLGGEQYF; DNA: TGTGCCAGCAGTCTCGGGGGAGAGCAGTACTTC
J: TRBJ2-1; V: TRBV7-6; D: -; size: -; CDR3: CASSLRGGNEQFF; DNA: TGTGCCAGCAGCTTAAGGGGGGGGAATGAGCAGTTCTTC
J: TRBJ2-1; V: TRBV18; D: TRBD2; size: -; CDR3: CASSPRLAGGSYNEQFF; DNA: TGTGCCAGCTCACCAAGACTAGCGGGAGGCTCCTACAATGAGCAGTTCTTC
J: TRBJ1-1; V: TRBV9; D: -; size: -; CDR3: CASSVEGRRVDTEAFF; DNA: TGTGCCAGCAGCGTAGAGGGGCGCAGGGTGGACACTGAAGCTTTCTTT
J: TRBJ2-1; V: TRBV19; D: -; size: -; CDR3: CASTRQSRDNEQFF; DNA: TGTGCCAGCACCAGACAGAGCCGGGACAATGAGCAGTTCTTC
J: TRBJ2-2; V: TRBV15; D: -; size: -; CDR3: CATSRDPPGVDTGELFF; DNA: TGTGCCACCAGCAGAGACCCGCCGGGAGTCGACACCGGGGAGCTGTTTTTT
J: TRBJ2-5; V: TRBV5-6; D: -; size: -; CDR3: CASSLSAETQYF; DNA: TGTGCCAGCAGCTTATCCGCGGAGACCCAGTACTTC
J: TRBJ2-6; V: TRBV27; D: TRBD1; size: -; CDR3: CASSPRQGVGANVLTF; DNA: TGTGCCAGCAGTCCTCGACAGGGGGTTGGGGCCAACGTCCTGACTTTC
J: TRBJ1-1; V: TRBV5-6; D: -; size: -; CDR3: CASNPAGAEAFF; DNA: TGTGCCAGCAACCCGGCGGGGGCTGAAGCTTTCTTT
J: TRBJ2-2; V: TRBV9; D: TRBD2; size: few; CDR3: CASSVDPSGRGVGELFF; DNA: TGTGCCAGCAGCGTAGATCCTAGCGGGAGAGGGGTCGGGGAGCTGTTTTTT
J: TRBJ2-2; V: TRBV30; D: -; size: -; CDR3: CAWSVGGLGPTGELFF; DNA: TGTGCCTGGAGTGTGGGGGGGCTCGGGCCCACCGGGGAGCTGTTTTTT
J: TRBJ1-4; V: TRBV19; D: -; size: -; CDR3: CASRNRAQDNEKLFF; DNA: TGTGCCAGTAGGAACAGGGCCCAGGATAATGAAAAACTGTTTTTT